These 32 T cell receptor beta chains share one sample of origin, sequenced in a study of tumor-infiltrating lymphocytes in primary liver carcinoma. Unsorted whole blood yielded blood RNA, and germline DNA was extracted as well. Starting from roughly 540 ng of total RNA, TCR beta cDNA was produced with a primer in the constant region. Three nested multiplex PCR rounds, a slightly modified ARM-PCR, produced the libraries for TCR beta. With TRBV1-TRBV30 forward primers and a C-beta reverse primer, the first two PCR rounds were run for around 10 cycles each. TCRdb re-called the multiplex PCR reads with MiXCR, one entry per CDR3 protein. Among hundreds of thousands of distinct CDR3 sequences, approximately 60% were seen once, and the ten largest hold approximately 9.4%. The sample consisted of peripheral blood. The receptors come from a man aged 35-49 years with primary liver carcinoma and hepatitis B virus infection.

Note on this clonotype: Being one base from a much bigger clone, this may be a read error. This rearrangement joins TRBV6-2 or TRBV6-3 to TRBJ1-2, with 7 bases that match TRBD1. CDR3 size: 13 residues. Germline CDR1 and CDR2: MNHEY and SVGEGT. V trimming: 5 bases; J trimming: 4 bases; junction bases outside the gene matches: 4. The CDR3 is CASSRDSTYGYTF. CDR3 nucleotide sequence: TGTGCCAGCAGTCGGGACAGCACCTATGGCTACACCTTC.

Note on this clonotype: Just one base apart from a much larger clone, this may be a read error. J is TRBJ2-3 and V is TRBV14, with D perhaps TRBD1 (5 bases). The CDR3 totals 12 residues. CDR1 is SGHDN, CDR2 FVKESK, per germline. The V gene lost 8 bases and the J gene lost 5 bases, with 11 bases spanning the gap. CDR3 DNA sequence: TGTGCCAGCTGCGCCCAGGGAGATACGCAGTATTTT. Amino acid sequence: CASCAQGDTQYF. The complete variable domain, with remaining parts taken from reference TRBV14 and TRBJ2-3, reads EAGVTQFPSHSVIEKGQTVTLRCDPISGHDNLYWYRRVMGKEIKFLLHFVKESKQDESGMPNNRFLAERTGGTYSTLKVQPAELEDSGVYFCASCAQGDTQYFGPGTRLTVL.

With regard to this clonotype: At one of its ends the junction is not consistent with the germline gene, which may arise from a read error. The chain links TRBV28 to TRBJ2-7, with 8 bases lining up with TRBD1. The CDR3 is made up of 13 amino acids. In germline, CDR1 is MDHEN, CDR2 SYDVKM. The CDR3 DNA reads TGTGCCAGCAGGTCGGGACAGGCGTACGGGCAGTACTTC. Encoded protein: CASRSGQAYGQYF.

Only one count was recorded for this clonotype. The chain has TRBV11-1 and TRBJ2-4; 11 bases match TRBD2. The trim removed 5 bases at V and 2 bases at J, leaving 8 bases unmatched. The CDR3 has 17 amino acids. CDR1 is SGHAT, CDR2 FQDESV, per germline (reference sequence). Written as DNA, the CDR3 is TGTGCCAGCAGCCTCCCCGGGACTAGCGGAACCAAAAACATTCAGTACTTC. Amino acid sequence: CASSLPGTSGTKNIQYF.

This clonotype was detected a few times. The chain combines TRBV30 with TRBJ2-3; a possible D gene is TRBD1 (6 bases). The CDR3 is made up of 12 amino acids. Germline-derived CDR1 and CDR2 are GTSNPN and SVGIG (reference sequence). V was shortened by 7 bases and J by 2 bases, with 10 bases between the two germline ends. CDR3 coding DNA: TGTGCCTTGGACAGTAACACAGATACGCAGTATTTT. This sequence encodes CALDSNTDTQYF.

A single count supports this clonotype. The chain combines TRBV2 with TRBJ1-2; weak D call: TRBD1 (5 bases). The CDR3 is 11 amino acids. V lost 6 bases and J 8 bases, leaving 10 bases between the germline ends. Germline V lookup: CDR1 SNHLY, CDR2 FYNNEI. The DNA of the CDR3 is TGTGCCAGCAGATGTGGGGGGGGCTACACCTTC. It specifies CASRCGGGYTF.

Note on this clonotype: With a much larger clone just one base away, this may be a read error. The chain employs TRBV12-3 or TRBV12-4 and TRBJ2-3, with a possible D match to TRBD2 (6 bases). Trimming took off 5 bases at V and 9 bases at J, with 15 bases between the two ends. The length of the CDR3 is 13 residues. For the CDR3, the DNA is TGTGCCAGCAGTCCCCCGACTAGTATCACGCAGTATTTT. Its translation: CASSPPTSITQYF.

This clonotype came up a few times. Possible read error: a much larger clone is one base away. The genes are TRBV28 and TRBJ2-5, with D perhaps TRBD1 (5 bases). This CDR3 has 15 residues. Germline values: CDR1 MDHEN, CDR2 SYDVKM. The V end lost 5 bases, the J end lost 3 bases, and 16 bases lay between the germline ends. For the CDR3, the DNA is TGTGCCAGCAGTAAGTCCGGGTTACAGGAAGAGACCCAGTACTTC. Residues: CASSKSGLQEETQYF.

The genes are TRBV7-8 and TRBJ1-1; D gene uncertain. This CDR3 spans 20 amino acids. Germline lookup yields CDR1 SGHVS and CDR2 FQNEAQ. The germline V and J ends were trimmed by 0 bases and 6 bases, with 29 bases remaining between them. Here the CDR3 DNA reads TGTGCCAGCAGCTTAGCCACGGTCTCCCAGGTTGACTGGCTAGGCTCTGAAGCTTTCTTT. Its translation is CASSLATVSQVDWLGSEAFF.

In regard to this clonotype: Given the absence of the conserved phenylalanine or tryptophan at the CDR3 end, a read error is likely. CDR3 in DNA: TGTGTCAGCAGCTTAGGAACAGGAAGGACTGAAGCTTTCTTA. It encodes CVSSLGTGRTEAFL. This rearrangement joins TRBV11-2 to TRBJ1-1; a possible D gene is TRBD1 (5 bases). From germline, CDR1 is SGHAT and CDR2 FQNNGV. The CDR3 sequence is 14 residues long.

For this clonotype: One end of the junction does not line up with germline, which may come from a read error. V gene TRBV5-1 combines with J gene TRBJ2-5; tentative D call: TRBD2 (6 bases). Per germline, CDR1 SGHRS and CDR2 YFSETQ. The CDR3 totals 14 residues. The CDR3 spells CAGSLDAGLETQYF. CDR3 nucleotides: TGCGCCGGCAGCTTGGATGCGGGGCTCGAGACCCAGTACTTC.

This chain joins TRBV6-2 or TRBV6-3 and TRBJ1-5, with D unclear. The CDR3 contains 14 residues. V lost 10 bases and J 3 bases, leaving 16 bases between the germline ends. Germline V gives CDR1 MNHEY, CDR2 SVGEGT. CDR3 sequence (DNA): TGTGCCACCACCGACACGGTGAACAATCAGCCCCAGCATTTT. It encodes CATTDTVNNQPQHF.

Comment on this clonotype: This may stem from a read error, because a much larger clone lies one nucleotide away. This chain uses TRBV6-5 with TRBJ1-4, with D possibly being TRBD1 (5 bases). The CDR3 consists of 14 residues. The germline V gene encodes CDR1 MNHEY and CDR2 SVGAGI. Trimming took off 7 bases at V and 6 bases at J, with 15 bases between the two ends. The CDR3, as DNA: TGTGCCAGCACTAACGGGGGGGAGGATGAAAAACTGTTTTTT. Encoded protein: CASTNGGEDEKLFF.

The chain uses TRBV28 and TRBJ2-1, with 10 bases aligning to TRBD2. Germline CDR1 reads MDHEN; CDR2 reads SYDVKM. The CDR3 extends over 14 amino acids. Trimming took 8 bases from V and 9 from J; bases not matched to a gene: 10. The CDR3 loop reads CASLRLAGVGEQFF. In nucleotides, the CDR3 is TGTGCCAGCTTAAGGCTAGCGGGAGTAGGTGAGCAGTTCTTC.

In this sample, this clonotype turned up once. A much larger clone lies one base from this, so it may be a read error. V gene TRBV6-2 or TRBV6-3 combines with J gene TRBJ2-1, with D unresolved. The CDR3 covers 14 residues. Germline loops: CDR1 MNHEY, CDR2 SVGEGT. CDR3 DNA: TGTACCAGCAGCGAAGTGCACTCCTACAATGAGCAGTTCTTC. This translates into CTSSEVHSYNEQFF.

In this sample, this clonotype turned up many times. The gene calls are TRBV12-3 or TRBV12-4 and TRBJ1-5, with D unresolved. V was cut by 0 bases and J by 7 bases, with 10 bases left in between. The CDR3 has 14 residues. In DNA form, the CDR3 reads TGTGCCAGCAGTTTAGCGGGAAGCTCGCAGCCCCAGCATTTT. Encoded protein: CASSLAGSSQPQHF.

This clonotype showed up many times. The chain recombines TRBV4-3 with TRBJ2-5; TRBD2 matches 8 bases. CDR1 is LGHNA and CDR2 is YSLEER in the germline V gene. V lost 1 base, J lost 5 bases, and 3 bases stayed unmatched. The length of the CDR3 is 14 residues. This chain's CDR3 is CASSQVPGGETQYF. The CDR3 region has the DNA TGCGCCAGCAGCCAAGTTCCGGGAGGGGAGACCCAGTACTTC.

This sequence joins TRBV2 and TRBJ2-5, with 8 bases matching TRBD1. The CDR3 covers 14 residues. Germline trimming cut 3 bases from V and 4 bases from J; bases unmatched to any gene: 4. The germline CDR1 and CDR2 sequences are SNHLY and FYNNEI. CDR3 sequence: CASSDRGLGETQYF. CDR3 nucleotides: TGTGCCAGCAGTGACAGGGGGCTGGGAGAGACCCAGTACTTC.

The V gene is TRBV5-1, the J gene TRBJ2-4; perhaps TRBD1 as D (5 bases). With 0 bases removed from V and 1 base from J, the gap between germline ends came to 8 bases. Germline V CDR1 and CDR2: SGHRS, YFSETQ. The CDR3 consists of 15 residues. The CDR3 protein is CASSLGGVAKNIQYF. The CDR3 nucleotides are TGCGCCAGCAGCTTGGGGGGCGTGGCCAAAAACATTCAGTACTTC.

V gene TRBV6-5 combines with J gene TRBJ2-3; D may be TRBD1 (6 bases). The CDR3 extends over 13 amino acids. Looked up from germline, CDR1 is MNHEY and CDR2 is SVGAGI. V lost 7 bases to trimming and J lost 5 bases, with 13 bases between them. CDR3 in DNA: TGTGCCAGCAACCGACAGGTTGGAGATACGCAGTATTTT. Translation gives CASNRQVGDTQYF.

The chain links TRBV24-1 to TRBJ2-1; a weak D match, TRBD2 (5 bases). This CDR3 comprises 13 residues. The germline V and J ends were trimmed by 5 bases and 9 bases, with 13 bases remaining between them. In germline, CDR1 is KGHDR, CDR2 SFDVKD. The CDR3 DNA is TGTGCCACCAGTGTCCTCACGGGGAGTGAGCAGTTCTTC. Its protein is CATSVLTGSEQFF.

The rearrangement links TRBV12-3 or TRBV12-4 to TRBJ2-7, with 11 nucleotides matching TRBD2. The J segment lost 5 bases and the V segment lost 3 bases, leaving 6 bases of the junction unmatched. The CDR3 runs 15 residues. CDR3 in amino acids: CASSFRGTSGHEQYF. CDR3 DNA sequence: TGTGCCAGCAGTTTCCGAGGGACTAGCGGTCACGAGCAGTACTTC.

This clonotype was picked up many times. The chain couples TRBV6-5 to TRBJ1-4, with a possible D match to TRBD1 (5 bases). V lost 0 bases and J lost 5, with 13 bases in between. From germline, CDR1 is MNHEY and CDR2 SVGAGI. The CDR3 runs to 16 residues. CDR3 sequence (DNA): TGTGCCAGCAGTTACTCGTCCGGGACGTCAAATGAAAAACTGTTTTTT. Amino acids: CASSYSSGTSNEKLFF.

On this clonotype itself: Since a much larger clone is just one base distant, this may be a read error. The chain combines TRBV13 with TRBJ2-5; possible D gene TRBD2, 6 bases. Between the trimmed V and J ends, which lost 5 bases and 4 bases, there was a span of 17 bases. Per the germline V gene, CDR1 is PRHDT and CDR2 is FYEKMQ (reference sequence). There are 15 residues in the CDR3. CDR3 in amino acids: CASSPLPGTPETQYF. CDR3 bases: TGTGCCAGCAGCCCCCTGCCCGGGACTCCAGAGACCCAGTACTTC.

Comments on this clonotype: Germline is not matched at one junction end, which may reflect a read error. CDR3 sequence: CVSSLDLGVKDNEQFF. The CDR3, as DNA: TGTGTCAGCAGCTTAGATCTAGGTGTGAAAGACAATGAGCAGTTCTTC. The chain links TRBV11-2 to TRBJ2-1; no firm D call. The CDR3 extends over 16 amino acids. Germline V CDR1 and CDR2: SGHAT, FQNNGV. Combining the CDR3 with reference TRBV11-2 and TRBJ2-1 gives the whole variable domain EAGVAQSPRYKIIEKRQSVAFWCNPISGHATLYWYQQILGQGPKLLIQFQNNGVVDDSQLPKDRFSAERLKGVDSTLKIQPAKLEDSAVYLCVSSLDLGVKDNEQFFGPGTRLTVL.

The chain uses TRBV6-5 and TRBJ2-2; TRBD1 matches at 7 bases. The CDR3 consists of 15 residues. The V gene end was trimmed by 5 bases and the J gene end by 0 bases; junction bases not matched to a gene: 3. Germline CDR1 is MNHEY and CDR2 is SVGAGI. The CDR3 is CASSMDRPNTGELFF. The CDR3 region has the DNA TGTGCCAGCAGTATGGACAGGCCGAACACCGGGGAGCTGTTTTTT.

As concerns this clonotype: It may be a read error: a sequence one base away is much more abundant. The J gene is TRBJ1-2, the V gene TRBV29-1; possibly TRBD1 for D (6 bases). This CDR3 contains 12 residues. The V gene lost 6 bases and the J gene lost 10 bases, with 18 bases spanning the gap. In germline, CDR1 is SQVTM, CDR2 ANQGSEA. CDR3 sequence reads: CSVEQGLVAYTF. The CDR3 DNA is TGCAGCGTGGAACAGGGTTTGGTTGCCTACACCTTC.

Note on this clonotype: Germline is not matched at one junction end, which may reflect a read error. The V gene is TRBV10-3, the J gene TRBJ1-2; D gene unclear. From germline, CDR1 is ENHRY and CDR2 SYGVKD. There are 13 residues in the CDR3. The CDR3 DNA follows: TGTGCCATCAGTAATTCCAGGCCGGATGGCAACACCTTC. Residues: CAISNSRPDGNTF.

About this clonotype: A read error may explain this, as a much larger clone is one base away. CDR3 residues: CASSQDGDRLTPLHF. In DNA form, the CDR3 reads TGTGCCAGCAGCCAAGATGGGGACAGGTTGACACCCCTCCACTTT. This rearrangement joins TRBV4-2 to TRBJ1-6; 8 bases align to TRBD1. The V gene's germline CDR1 is LGHNA and CDR2 YNFKEQ. The CDR3 is made up of 15 amino acids. V trimming: 0 bases; J trimming: 11 bases; junction bases outside the gene matches: 6.

The sample holds one count of this clonotype. J is TRBJ1-2 and V is TRBV5-4; D is uncertain. Germline CDR1 SGHNT, CDR2 YYREEE (reference sequence). Deletions cut 0 bases from V and 4 bases from J, with 10 bases between. CDR3 size: 14 residues. The CDR3 protein is CASSLDGGCYGYTF. CDR3 DNA sequence: TGTGCCAGCAGCTTGGACGGCGGCTGCTATGGCTACACCTTC. The full variable domain, in which reference TRBV5-4 and TRBJ1-2 provide the parts outside the CDR3, is ETGVTQSPTHLIKTRGQQVTLRCSSQSGHNTVSWYQQALGQGPQFIFQYYREEENGRGNFPPRFSGLQFPNYSSELNVNALELDDSALYLCASSLDGGCYGYTFGSGTRLTVV.

A remark on this clonotype: The junction shows a germline mismatch at one end, possibly a read error. The chain links TRBV11-1 to TRBJ2-7, with D tentatively TRBD1 or TRBD2 (5 bases each). The CDR3 sequence is 18 residues long. Germline values: CDR1 SGHAT, CDR2 FQDESV (reference sequence). CDR3 sequence: CASSLTVLSGSQAYEQHF. CDR3 in DNA: TGTGCCAGCAGCTTGACAGTCTTATCGGGATCACAGGCCTACGAGCAGCACTTC.

This clonotype was observed at least ten times. The V gene is TRBV6-6, the J gene TRBJ2-1, with 8 bases that match TRBD2. The CDR3 loop spans 14 amino acids. Germline V CDR1 and CDR2: MNHNY, SVGAGI (reference sequence). With V trimmed by 2 bases and J by 5 bases, 2 bases remained unmatched. CDR3 residues: CASSYEAGDNEQFF. The CDR3 DNA sequence: TGTGCCAGCAGTTACGAAGCGGGAGACAATGAGCAGTTCTTC.